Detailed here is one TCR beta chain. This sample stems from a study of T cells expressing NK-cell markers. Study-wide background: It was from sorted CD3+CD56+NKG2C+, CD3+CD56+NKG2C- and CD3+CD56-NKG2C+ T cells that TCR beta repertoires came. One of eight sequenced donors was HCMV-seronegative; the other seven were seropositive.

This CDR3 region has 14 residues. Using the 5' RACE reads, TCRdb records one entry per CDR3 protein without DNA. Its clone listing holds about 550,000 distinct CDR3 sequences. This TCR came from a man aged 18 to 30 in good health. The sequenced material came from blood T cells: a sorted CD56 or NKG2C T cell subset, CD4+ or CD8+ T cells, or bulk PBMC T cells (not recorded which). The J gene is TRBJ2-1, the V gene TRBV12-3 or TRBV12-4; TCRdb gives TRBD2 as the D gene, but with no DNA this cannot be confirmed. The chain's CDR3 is CASSAGLATGEQFF.